This T cell receptor (beta chain) stems from a study of cytomegalovirus exposure and HLA in healthy donors (TCRdb year 2017). Context from the whole study: An earlier analysis of roughly 610 of the donors reported about 280 Gb of sequence data and 117 million unique TCR beta sequences obtained from about 180 million T cells. The later analysis used no new phenotypic data to find candidate immune exposures, relying instead on TCR beta sequences and their occurrence across donors. To decide whether each TCR beta V gene segment behaved as functional or pseudogenic, an earlier analysis of approximately 620 of the donors relied on high-throughput TCR beta sequencing. Both class I and class II loci were covered by HLA typing, at four-digit resolution. Every discovery cohort repertoire had been produced on one sequencing platform. Because of strong linkage in the cohort, roughly five DR-DQ haplotypes were treated as single units for association and clustering. The number of typed donors differed by locus: about 620-640 for A, B, C, DRB1 and DQB1; approximately 520 for DQA1; 600 to 610 for DPA1; and roughly 450 for DPB1. About 300 gigabases of sequencing data and 80 million or so unique TCR sequences were included in an early release covering over 600 HLA-typed donors. In a later genetic analysis, genome-wide SNP genotypes for about 65% of the roughly 670 donors were used, and that subset was treated as a discovery cohort. High-throughput TCR immunosequencing, statistical association of individual TCRs with disease status, and machine learning were combined to predict cytomegalovirus infection status. Donor age, sex, ethnicity and CMV serostatus were compiled together with the repertoire data. In addition to the first cohort of 666 subjects, a separate validation cohort of approximately 130 different subjects was used. A later analysis re-analyzed previously published TCR beta repertoires from roughly 690 donors and added high-resolution HLA genotyping to study TCR occurrence patterns. Among the approximately 400 genotyped donors, around 81% belonged to the genetic ancestry cluster associated with self-reported Caucasian donors. The aim of the study was to test whether cataloging public T cell receptors could identify signatures of past pathogen exposure. Across approximately 420 genotyped donors of the cohort, an average of roughly 250,000 unique TCR beta nucleotide sequences per donor were sequenced, and 15% to 20% of those sequences were non-productive. The T cell repertoires of roughly 660 subjects were profiled by immunosequencing and related to cytomegalovirus serostatus. General findings and caveats noted by the study authors: V-gene and J-gene trimming of TCR beta chains was associated with a missense DCLRE1C variant in a later genetic analysis, and the association was replicated in an independent cohort. According to a later genetic analysis, donors in an Asian-associated ancestry cluster had fewer N-insertions in productive TCRs than the approximately 700-donor mean. Some IMGT-functional V segments, including TRBV6-2 and TRBV6-3, could not be distinguished by the 87-base-pair reads and were therefore excluded. In vitro tests confirmed that a few of the cytomegalovirus-associated TCR beta chains recognize cytomegalovirus antigens. At a false discovery rate of 0.05, a later analysis linked around 15,000 TCR beta sequences to specific HLA alleles. For the cohort, immune exposure information was limited to CMV serostatus. HLA typing was unavailable for some donors at each locus, so association tests used only the typed subset. A later analysis found that HLA-associated TCR beta chains were more clonally expanded and had lower generation probabilities than equally common non-associated chains. The sequencing pipeline was judged likely to have produced a cluster of highly shared sequence variants as a technical artifact. Roughly uniform sequencing depth across donors was assumed in presence/absence analyses, although this assumption may not hold. According to the authors, the approach could potentially be generalized to other disease states and immunological phenotypes. According to a later analysis, TCR association rates differed among HLA loci, with DRB1 alleles showing the most associated TCRs and HLA-C alleles showing the fewest. The classifier was reported to diagnose cytomegalovirus status with high specificity and sensitivity in both the original cohort and the validation cohort. In the study, some 160 TCR beta chains were listed as associated with cytomegalovirus. Seventeen rarely observed V segments, including chromosome 9 orphons, were excluded from the earlier analysis of some 590 of the donors because counts were too low. An earlier analysis of approximately 590 of the donors showed that most TCR beta V segments appeared in productive rearrangements either about 87% or about 30% of the time, which broadly matched IMGT annotations. In this cohort, only TCR beta chains were sequenced, and detectable features were limited by the absence of alpha or paired-chain data. While some public TCRs were present in many individuals, most TCR sequences turned up only very rarely across donors. A later analysis found that most CMV-associated TCR beta chains appeared HLA-restricted, with HLA associations seemingly driven largely by CMV exposure. A further reported finding was that TCR beta sequences accurately predicted the HLA-A and HLA-B alleles for most subjects in the first cohort. Strong co-occurrence of HLA alleles, especially DR and DQ, made assigning TCR associations to individual alleles difficult. Linkage disequilibrium might explain the correlated functional status among segregating V segments, but an unknown experimental factor could not be ruled out. A later analysis reported that several top co-occurrence clusters appeared linked to parvovirus B19, influenza, CMV and Epstein-Barr virus.

The cohort was made up of 500 to 800 healthy bone marrow donors. At the time of sampling, every cohort member was nominally healthy, though immune exposures that went unrecorded were likely present. The donor was CMV seropositive and belonged to the group of 250 to 350 seropositive cohort members. Each donor provided a peripheral blood sample, and peripheral blood mononuclear cells were used for TCR beta sequencing. The Qiagen DNeasy Blood Extraction Kit was used to extract genomic DNA from the blood cell samples. For this clone: It has no known antigen specificity. Base quality data are lacking; no much larger clone is found one base away.

Library prep was done by the immunoSEQ multiplex PCR assay. The multiplex PCR relied on a mix of 60 forward primers for TCR Vbeta segments and 13 reverse primers for TCR Jbeta segments. The CDR3 region of rearranged TCR beta genes was amplified from genomic DNA by a multiplex PCR assay. The amplified TCR beta libraries were sequenced on the Illumina HiSeq System as 87-base-pair reads. Concerning the study's data processing: In a later analysis, some 80 million unique TCR beta chains were counted across the 500 to 850 repertoires, and roughly 11 million of these chains were shared by at least two donors. Raw reads were error-corrected and collapsed into unique sequences by a nearest-neighbor algorithm in which closely related sequences were merged to remove PCR and sequencing errors. V, D and J gene segments were assigned by aligning CDR3 sequences to IMGT reference sequences. Each retained sequence needed at least a six-nucleotide match to both a V gene segment and a J gene segment. Rearrangements were classified as productive when the CDR3 lacked stop codons and remained in frame with V and J, and all other rearrangements were classified as non-productive. CDR3 was defined by IMGT convention, running from the second conserved V-encoded cysteine to the conserved J-encoded phenylalanine. In an earlier analysis of some 550 of the donors, sequences lacking an unambiguous match to a single V gene segment were excluded. An earlier analysis of fewer than 650 of the donors classified V segments as functional when productive rearrangements were above 56.7% and as segregating when the standard deviation between donors was above 5%. To diagnose cytomegalovirus status from the catalog of TCR beta chain sequences, a statistical classification framework was built. V and J gene assignment, in a later analysis, came from comparing TCR nucleotide sequences with IMGT/GENE-DB human TR gene sequences. Using the TCRdist pipeline, a later analysis assigned CDR3 sequences along with most-parsimonious VDJ recombination scenarios. A later analysis defined each TCR beta chain by its CDR3 amino acid sequence plus V-gene family, and excluded reads lacking a unique V-gene family. A later analysis removed several hundred highly shared, low-generation-probability nucleotide sequences to deal with suspected cross-contamination and a sequencing artifact. In a later analysis, a clonal expansion index for each public chain was calculated from normalized within-repertoire ranks of inferred template counts. Generation probabilities in a later analysis came from a VDJ recombination model fitted to out-of-frame rearrangements, and those results were checked against IGoR. In a later analysis, hypergeometric tests were used to score TCR-TCR, TCR-HLA and TCR-CMV co-occurrence, with a repertoire-size bias correction applied to TCR pairs. To estimate false discovery rates, a later analysis permuted the HLA or CMV assignments 20 times. A later analysis grouped co-occurring TCRs with DBSCAN, adding TCRdist sequence similarity when clustering within HLA-allele-positive subsets. Repertoires with fewer than 30,000 or more than 120,000 public chains, plus five repertoires with anomalous nucleotide sharing, were excluded from co-occurrence clustering. Here the immuneACCESS table is served through TCRdb, limited to in-frame sequences with V and J called. Missing clones are a known gap in these copies; in checked studies unresolved V genes cover under half, and the rest lacks a known reason. The V and J calls and the clone size are those of that table, but D and trimming were determined from the DNA. The sample table contains some 110,000 clones; only one count was recorded for 65% to 85% of them. Roughly 16% of the sample comes from the top ten.

The germline V and J ends show losses of 1 base and 2 bases respectively, and no gene match explains 4 bases of the junction. From the germline V gene, CDR1 is MNHNS and CDR2 is SASEGT. The CDR3 covers 15 residues, taking in both the cysteine and the phenylalanine. The read is trimmed to its CDR3 DNA, 45 bases read in frame from base 1. This sequence originates from a man between 45 and 60 years old in good health and CMV-seropositive. Input material: PBMCs. The chain was built from TRBV6-1 and TRBJ1-2, and TRBD1 matches 7 of the central bases. The nucleotide sequence is given as TGTGCCAGCAGTGAAGAAAGAGGGGGCAACTATGGCTACACCTTC. Translation gives CASSEERGGNYGYTF.